This T cell receptor (beta chain) was sequenced during a study of T cells after yellow fever vaccination. Study-wide findings and caveats: Shared CD4/CD8 clonotypes were a small share, likely from convergent recombination. The secondary T-cell response peaked on day 5, not day 15, but was weaker. Most primary-vaccination clones reappeared after the booster (less than 98% CD4, more than 70% CD8).

For TCR, cDNA came from 5'RACE template switching, which added a universal primer site and UMIs. MiXCR, run by TCRdb on the 5' RACE reads, gives a single entry per CDR3 protein. The table lists more than 65,000 distinct CDR3 sequences, roughly 14% of them singletons. The germline V and J ends were trimmed by 4 bases and 4 bases, with 14 bases remaining between them. CDR3 length equals 15 residues. Germline CDR1 is MNHEY and CDR2 is SVGEGT. The rearrangement links TRBV6-2 or TRBV6-3 to TRBJ2-1, with D perhaps TRBD1 (6 bases). The specimen was CD8+ T cells not binding an NS4B(214-222) dextramer, sorted from PBMCs, collected 20 to 25 days after the first yellow fever vaccination. The clonotype was recovered from a man aged 18 to 30 who received the YFV17D yellow fever vaccine. CDR3 bases: TGTGCCAGCAGTTGGACCGAGACAGGTTACAATGAGCAGTTCTTC. Protein: CASSWTETGYNEQFF.